This record concerns one T cell receptor beta chain sequence. The target antigen is unknown. Germline values: CDR1 SGHDT, CDR2 YYEEEE. Deletions cut 0 bases from V and 4 bases from J, with 5 bases between. CDR3 length: 12 residues. The source of the sample is a study of vaccination effects on CD4 cells after COVID-19. Antigen-specific CD4+ T cells were first expanded with viral peptide pools by the ViraFEST assay and only then sequenced. CD4+ T cells were isolated after less than 12 days of culture. BNT162b2 vaccine or mRNA-1273 vaccine was given to participants in two doses. Data came from immunoSEQ multiplex PCR; TCRdb stores just in-frame clones and leaves some out. The sample has 75,000 to 100,000 clones, roughly 80% seen once.

The origin of this receptor is a human donor who received a COVID-19 vaccine. This chain links TRBV5-6 with TRBJ2-7; D gene unclear. The specimen was CD4+ T cells from PBMCs cultured with HCoV-OC43 spike peptides, collected after COVID-19 vaccination. The subset: HCoV-OC43 spike overlapping peptide pool stimulation. In nucleotides, the CDR3 is TGTGCCAGCAGCTTGGGTGGGTACGAGCAGTACGTC. Protein sequence: CASSLGGYEQYV.